This passage covers 20 T cell receptor beta chains from one sample sequenced in a study of cytomegalovirus exposure and HLA in healthy donors. The PCR ran on 60 Vbeta and 13 Jbeta primers. Only in-frame clones appear in the TCRdb table, and some are missing; sequencing was by immunoSEQ multiplex PCR. This table holds roughly 110,000 clones, approximately 74% found once. The specimen sequenced was PBMCs. The receptors were sampled from a middle-aged woman in good health and CMV-seropositive.

A remark on this clone: Because the CDR3 is missing its conserved closing phenylalanine or tryptophan, this is likely a read error. The genes are TRBV20-1 and TRBJ1-1; no clear D. Trimming took off 3 bases at V and 5 bases at J, with 7 bases between the two ends. Germline V gene data show CDR1 as DFQATT and CDR2 as SNEGSKA (reference sequence). The CDR3 has 11 amino acids. DNA of the CDR3: TGCAGTGCTAGTTTGGTGACTGAAGCTTTCGTT. This sequence encodes CSASLVTEAFV.

The chain has TRBV5-1 and TRBJ2-1, with D possibly being TRBD2 (5 bases). The length of the CDR3 is 12 residues. V lost 3 bases, J lost 10 bases, and 11 bases lay in between. Germline CDR1 SGHRS, CDR2 YFSETQ. The DNA of the CDR3 is TGCGCCAGCAGCTGGACGGGAAGCGAGCAGTTCTTC. Protein product: CASSWTGSEQFF.

The chain carries TRBV7-2 and TRBJ2-6; D might be TRBD1 (6 bases). Germline CDR1 and CDR2: SGHTA and FQGNSA. Between the trimmed V and J ends, which lost 5 bases and 0 bases, there was a span of 14 bases. The CDR3 contains 17 residues. This CDR3 is CASSQAGTTSGANVLTF. The CDR3 DNA reads TGTGCCAGCAGCCAAGCCGGGACAACCTCTGGGGCCAACGTCCTGACTTTC.

This clone was picked up a small number of times. The CDR3: CASSFRGGGNEQFF. CDR3 nucleotide sequence: TGTGCCAGCAGCTTTAGGGGGGGTGGCAATGAGCAGTTCTTC. V and J are TRBV5-6 and TRBJ2-1; D might be TRBD2 (7 bases). V lost 2 bases, J lost 6 bases, and 12 bases lay in between. The CDR3 extends over 14 amino acids. Germline V gene sequence: CDR1 SGHDT, CDR2 YYEEEE.

As regards this clone: As the CDR3 is not closed by the conserved phenylalanine or tryptophan, this likely results from a read error. The chain joins TRBV13 to TRBJ1-2; D is possibly TRBD1 (6 bases). The CDR3 is made up of 12 amino acids. V was trimmed by 1 base and J by 6 bases, leaving 6 bases between them. The germline V gene has CDR1 PRHDT and CDR2 FYEKMQ (reference sequence). The DNA of the CDR3 is TGTGCCAGCAGCTTAGCAGGGGATGGCTACACCGTC. It is translated as CASSLAGDGYTV.

This clone was counted a few times. The chain combines TRBV30 with TRBJ1-2; D is unresolved. Germline-derived CDR1 and CDR2 are GTSNPN and SVGIG (reference sequence). V gave up 0 bases and J gave up 4 bases, with 9 bases separating them. The CDR3 has 13 residues. CDR3: CAWSVLESYGYTF. CDR3 coding DNA: TGTGCCTGGAGTGTACTGGAGAGCTATGGCTACACCTTC. The whole variable domain, remainder taken from reference TRBV30 and TRBJ1-2, is SQTIHQWPATLVQPVGSPLSLECTVEGTSNPNLYWYRQAAGRGLQLLFYSVGIGQISSEVPQNLSASRPQDRQFILSSKKLLLSDSGFYLCAWSVLESYGYTFGSGTRLTVV.

The chain is built from TRBV5-1 and TRBJ1-4; D is uncertain. CDR1 SGHRS and CDR2 YFSETQ come from the germline V gene. V lost 4 bases and J 4 bases, leaving 14 bases between the germline ends. The CDR3 is 15 amino acids. CDR3 protein: CASSLNGVGNEKLFF. DNA for the CDR3: TGCGCCAGCAGCCTGAACGGGGTGGGTAATGAAAAACTGTTTTTT.

The genes are TRBV12-5 and TRBJ2-2, with D perhaps TRBD1 (6 bases). The CDR3 extends over 13 amino acids. In germline, CDR1 is LGHNT, CDR2 FRNRAP. Trimming cost V 1 base and J 8 bases, with 8 bases left between them. In DNA form, the CDR3 reads TGTGCTAGTGGTTTGGGGACAGTAGGGGAGCTGTTTTTT. It translates to CASGLGTVGELFF.

This chain connects TRBV2 to TRBJ1-1, with D unresolved. With 4 bases removed from V and 6 bases from J, the gap between germline ends came to 9 bases. Germline V CDR1 and CDR2: SNHLY, FYNNEI. This CDR3 is built from 12 residues. CDR3 region: CASSGNRAEAFF. Here the CDR3 DNA reads TGTGCCAGCAGTGGAAACCGCGCTGAAGCTTTCTTT.

The chain employs TRBV7-6 and TRBJ1-1, with D uncertain. There are 14 residues in the CDR3. CDR1 and CDR2 from the germline V gene are SGHVS and FNYEAQ. Trimming removed 3 bases at V and 2 bases at J, with 10 bases between. CDR3 sequence: CASSFGPGNTEAFF. For the CDR3, the DNA is TGTGCCAGCAGCTTTGGGCCAGGAAACACTGAAGCTTTCTTT.

The genes are TRBV10-1 and TRBJ2-7, with a weak D call TRBD1 (6 bases). Looked up from germline, CDR1 is WNHNN and CDR2 is SYGVQD (reference sequence). This CDR3 comprises 14 residues. The V and J ends lost 0 bases and 5 bases respectively, with 11 bases between them. The DNA of the CDR3 is TGCGCCAGCAGTGAGTCCCAGGACAGTCACGAGCAGTACTTC. Amino acids: CASSESQDSHEQYF.

Concerning this clone: One end of the junction does not line up with germline, which may come from a read error. This chain uses TRBV7-7 with TRBJ2-1; 8 nucleotides match TRBD2. Germline V gene lookup returns CDR1 SSHAT and CDR2 FNYEAQ (reference sequence). This CDR3 is 14 amino acids long. The CDR3 DNA follows: TGTGCTAGCAGCTTAGGTCTAGCGGGTAATGAGCAGTTCTTC. Its protein is CASSLGLAGNEQFF.

This clone turned up a few times. The chain combines TRBV19 with TRBJ1-5; D is possibly TRBD1 (5 bases). Per the germline V gene, CDR1 is LNHDA and CDR2 is SQIVND (reference sequence). The germline V and J ends were trimmed by 7 bases and 4 bases, with 14 bases remaining between them. CDR3 length: 14 amino acids. The CDR3 protein is CASMDSGTNQPQHF. The CDR3 nucleotides read TGTGCCAGTATGGATTCGGGGACTAATCAGCCCCAGCATTTT.

This chain joins TRBV6-5 and TRBJ1-1; D remains ambiguous. The CDR3 runs to 14 residues. Per the germline V gene, CDR1 is MNHEY and CDR2 is SVGAGI. Trimming stripped 1 base from V and 3 bases from J, with 9 bases between. The CDR3 region has the DNA TGTGCCAGCAGTTACTTCGCAGATTACACTGAAGCTTTCTTT. This encodes CASSYFADYTEAFF.

V is TRBV30 and J is TRBJ1-1; D is possibly TRBD1 (5 bases). The V and J ends lost 0 bases and 3 bases respectively, with 11 bases between them. The CDR3 totals 14 residues. Germline V gene lookup returns CDR1 GTSNPN and CDR2 SVGIG (reference sequence). The chain's CDR3 is CAWSVRGKYTEAFF. The CDR3 nucleotides are TGTGCCTGGAGTGTACGGGGGAAGTACACTGAAGCTTTCTTT.

This clone was detected a few times. J is TRBJ2-7 and V is TRBV14; tentative D call: TRBD2 (7 bases). CDR3 length equals 15 residues. Germline CDR1 SGHDN, CDR2 FVKESK. Trimming shortened V by 6 bases and J by 7 bases, and 22 bases separated the two germline ends. Written as DNA, the CDR3 is TGTGCCAGCAGTCAGAGGGGGAGGGGAGAGCGAGAGCAGTACTTC. It yields the protein CASSQRGRGEREQYF. Variable domain in full (rest from reference TRBV14 and TRBJ2-7): EAGVTQFPSHSVIEKGQTVTLRCDPISGHDNLYWYRRVMGKEIKFLLHFVKESKQDESGMPNNRFLAERTGGTYSTLKVQPAELEDSGVYFCASSQRGRGEREQYFGPGTRLTVT.

This chain links TRBV7-6 with TRBJ2-5; a weak D match, TRBD1 (5 bases). With 3 bases removed from V and 0 bases from J, the gap between germline ends came to 5 bases. Germline V gives CDR1 SGHVS, CDR2 FNYEAQ. The CDR3 length is 13 residues. CDR3 protein: CASSLGHQETQYF. The DNA of the CDR3 is TGTGCCAGCAGCTTGGGGCACCAAGAGACCCAGTACTTC.

CDR3 region: CASSLVGGEQYF. The CDR3 nucleotides read TGTGCCAGCAGCTTGGTCGGGGGCGAGCAGTACTTC. V usage is TRBV5-6 and J usage is TRBJ2-7, with D perhaps TRBD2 (6 bases). V gave up 0 bases and J gave up 6 bases, with 7 bases separating them. The CDR3 has 12 residues. CDR1 SGHDT and CDR2 YYEEEE come from the germline V gene.

V usage is TRBV4-1 and J usage is TRBJ2-5; 7 nucleotides line up with TRBD2. V was clipped by 5 bases and J by 5 bases; unmatched bases: 8. The CDR3 length is 14 residues. CDR1 MGHRA and CDR2 YSYEKL come from the germline V gene. CDR3 nucleotide sequence: TGCGCCAGCAGCGCCCGGGGGGAGGGTGAGACCCAGTACTTC. Protein product: CASSARGEGETQYF.

V is TRBV11-2 and J is TRBJ1-4, with D possibly TRBD1 on 5 matching bases. The CDR3 is made up of 14 amino acids. The germline gives CDR1 SGHAT, CDR2 FQNNGV. V dropped 5 bases and J dropped 4 bases, with 11 bases sitting between them. For the CDR3, the DNA is TGTGCCAGCAGCCCCAGGACAAATAATGAAAAACTGTTTTTT. This gives the protein CASSPRTNNEKLFF.